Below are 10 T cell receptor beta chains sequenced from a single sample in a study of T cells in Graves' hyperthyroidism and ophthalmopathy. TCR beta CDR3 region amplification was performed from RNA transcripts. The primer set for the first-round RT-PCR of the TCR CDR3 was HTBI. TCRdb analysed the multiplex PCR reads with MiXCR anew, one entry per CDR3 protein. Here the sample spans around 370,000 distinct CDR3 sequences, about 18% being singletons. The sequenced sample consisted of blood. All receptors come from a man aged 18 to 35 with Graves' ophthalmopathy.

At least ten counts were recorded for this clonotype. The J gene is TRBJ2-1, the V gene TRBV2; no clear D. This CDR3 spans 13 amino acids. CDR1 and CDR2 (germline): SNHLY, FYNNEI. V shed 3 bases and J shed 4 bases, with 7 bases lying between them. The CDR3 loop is CASSDGTYNEQFF. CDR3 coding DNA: TGTGCCAGCAGTGATGGTACTTACAATGAGCAGTTCTTC.

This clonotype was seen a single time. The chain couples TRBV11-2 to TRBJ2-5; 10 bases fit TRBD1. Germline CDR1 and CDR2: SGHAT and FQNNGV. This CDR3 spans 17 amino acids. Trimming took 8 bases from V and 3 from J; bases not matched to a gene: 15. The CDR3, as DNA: TGTGCCAGCGTTAGGAGACAGGGGGCGGGGGGAGAAGAGACCCAGTACTTC. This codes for CASVRRQGAGGEETQYF.

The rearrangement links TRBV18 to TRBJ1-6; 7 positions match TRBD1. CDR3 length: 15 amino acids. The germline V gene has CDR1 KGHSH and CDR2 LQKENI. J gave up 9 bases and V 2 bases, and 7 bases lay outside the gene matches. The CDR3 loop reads CASSPTDRVTSPLHF. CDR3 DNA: TGTGCCAGCTCACCAACAGACAGGGTAACTTCACCCCTCCACTTT.

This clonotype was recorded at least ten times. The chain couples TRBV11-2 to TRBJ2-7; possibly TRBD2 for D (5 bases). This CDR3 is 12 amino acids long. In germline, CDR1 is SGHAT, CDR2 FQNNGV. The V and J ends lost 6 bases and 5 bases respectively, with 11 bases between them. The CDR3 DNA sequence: TGTGCCAGCAGACCTCCCGGGGACGAGCAGTACTTC. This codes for CASRPPGDEQYF.

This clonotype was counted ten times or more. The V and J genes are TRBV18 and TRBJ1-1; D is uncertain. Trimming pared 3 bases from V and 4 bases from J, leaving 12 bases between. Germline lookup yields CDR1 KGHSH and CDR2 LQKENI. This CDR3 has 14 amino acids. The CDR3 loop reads CASSPEQEPTEAFF. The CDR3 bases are TGTGCCAGCTCACCCGAGCAGGAACCCACTGAAGCTTTCTTT. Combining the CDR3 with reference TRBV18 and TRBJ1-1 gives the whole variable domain NAGVMQNPRHLVRRRGQEARLRCSPMKGHSHVYWYRQLPEEGLKFMVYLQKENIIDESGMPKERFSAEFPKEGPSILRIQQVVRGDSAAYFCASSPEQEPTEAFFGQGTRLTVV.

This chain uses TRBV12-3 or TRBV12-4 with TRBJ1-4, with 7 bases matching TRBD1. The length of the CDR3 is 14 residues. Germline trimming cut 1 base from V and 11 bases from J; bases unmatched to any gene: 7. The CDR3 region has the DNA TGTGCCAGCAGTTTAGGACAGGGTAGTCGGAAACTGTTTTTT. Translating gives CASSLGQGSRKLFF.

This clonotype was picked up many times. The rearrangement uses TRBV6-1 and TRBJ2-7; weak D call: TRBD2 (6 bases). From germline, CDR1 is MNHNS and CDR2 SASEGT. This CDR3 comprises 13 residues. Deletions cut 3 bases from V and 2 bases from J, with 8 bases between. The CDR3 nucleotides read TGTGCCAGCAGTGATGGCGGGACCTACGAGCAGTACTTC. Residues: CASSDGGTYEQYF.

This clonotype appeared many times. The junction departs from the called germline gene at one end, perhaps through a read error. CDR3 sequence reads: CASSPRQGSSYEQYF. The CDR3 DNA is TGTGCCAGCTCACCACGGCAAGGTAGCTCCTACGAGCAGTACTTC. The gene calls are TRBV5-1 and TRBJ2-7, with D uncertain. Germline V CDR1 and CDR2: SGHRS, YFSETQ. The CDR3 length is 15 residues. The whole variable domain, remainder taken from reference TRBV5-1 and TRBJ2-7, is KAGVTQTPRYLIKTRGQQVTLSCSPISGHRSVSWYQQTPGQGLQFLFEYFSETQRNKGNFPGRFSGRQFSNSRSEMNVSTLELGDSALYLCASSPRQGSSYEQYFGPGTRLTVT.

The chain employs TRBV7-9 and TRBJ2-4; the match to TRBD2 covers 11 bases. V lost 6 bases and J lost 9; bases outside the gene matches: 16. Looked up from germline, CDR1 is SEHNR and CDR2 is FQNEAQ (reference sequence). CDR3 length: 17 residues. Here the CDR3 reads CASSRDSSGGPWGIQYF. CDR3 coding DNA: TGTGCCAGCAGTCGGGACTCTAGCGGGGGGCCGTGGGGCATTCAGTACTTC.

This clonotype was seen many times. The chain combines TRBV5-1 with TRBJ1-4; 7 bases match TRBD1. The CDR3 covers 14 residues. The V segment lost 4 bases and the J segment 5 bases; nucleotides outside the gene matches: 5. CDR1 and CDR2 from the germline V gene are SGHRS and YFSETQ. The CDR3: CASSKGQTNEKLFF. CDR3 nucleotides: TGCGCCAGCAGCAAGGGACAGACAAATGAAAAACTGTTTTTT.